This T cell receptor beta chain was sequenced for a study of cytomegalovirus exposure and HLA in healthy donors. Study-wide context: The platform used for the 120 validation repertoires matched that of the 650 to 750 first-cohort repertoires, a later analysis reported.

The CDR3 is 15 residues long. From germline, CDR1 is MNHEY and CDR2 SMNVEV (reference sequence). Between the trimmed V and J ends, which lost 1 base and 1 base, there was a span of 10 bases. While the first cohort had fewer than 850 subjects, the donors belonged to the separate validation cohort of fewer than 150 subjects. Profiling relied on immunoSEQ multiplex PCR, and the TCRdb table lists in-frame clones only, not all of them. The data hold about 120,000 clones, with roughly 87% observed a single time. The receptor was derived from a woman between 18 and 30 years old in good health and CMV-seronegative. The genes are TRBV27 and TRBJ1-2, with D unclear. Sequenced sample: PBMCs. CDR3 sequence reads: CASSLYPGFNYGYTF. The CDR3 DNA is TGTGCCAGCAGTTTATACCCCGGTTTTAACTATGGCTACACCTTC.